The clone carrying this TCR beta chain was observed a single time. As yet, its antigen is unknown. The sample belongs to a study of regulatory T cells in long-lasting Graves disease. HTBI primers from iRepertoire and Arm-PCR of CDR3 regions yielded the TCR beta libraries. In TCRdb, the multiplex PCR reads were re-called with MiXCR into one record per CDR3 protein. The data contain 450,000 to 600,000 distinct CDR3 sequences, around an eighth of them singletons. The time point: newly diagnosed GD, antithyroid drugs for less than 3 months. After RNA was extracted from PBMCs, the TCR library was made from it. Study-level points and caveats: Those with persistent disease had in common more public clonotypes (about 3,000) than new patients (approximately 970).

Germline V lookup: CDR1 SGHKS, CDR2 YYEKEE (reference sequence). The CDR3 contains 14 residues. V lost 2 bases to trimming and J lost 8 bases; unmatched junction nucleotides: 10. The data were also submitted as part of a second study, on T cells in Graves' hyperthyroidism and ophthalmopathy.

The sequence derives from a man aged 30 to 45 with Graves disease. The material was peripheral blood mononuclear cells (PBMCs), obtained at new diagnosis, from a patient treated with antithyroid drugs. The J gene is TRBJ2-7, the V gene TRBV5-5, with 7 bases aligning to TRBD1. This CDR3 is CASSLDRVGFKQYF. For the CDR3, the DNA is TGTGCCAGCAGCTTAGACAGGGTTGGATTTAAGCAGTACTTC.